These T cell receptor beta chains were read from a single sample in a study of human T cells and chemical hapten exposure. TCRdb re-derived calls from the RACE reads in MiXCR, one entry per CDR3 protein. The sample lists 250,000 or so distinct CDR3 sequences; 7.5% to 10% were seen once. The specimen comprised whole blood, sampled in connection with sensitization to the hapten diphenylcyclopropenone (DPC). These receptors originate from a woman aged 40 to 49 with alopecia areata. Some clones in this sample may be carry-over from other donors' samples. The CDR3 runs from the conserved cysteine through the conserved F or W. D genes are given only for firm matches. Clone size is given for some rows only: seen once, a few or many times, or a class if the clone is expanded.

cdr3_aa: CASSFSTGEDTQYF
cdr3_nt: TGTGCCAGCAGCTTCTCGACAGGGGAAGATACGCAGTATTTT
j_call: TRBJ2-3
v_call: TRBV7-9
clone_size: few
d_call: TRBD1

cdr3_aa: CSARVDRGNYEQYF
cdr3_nt: TGCAGTGCTAGAGTGGACAGGGGGAACTACGAGCAGTACTTC
j_call: TRBJ2-7
v_call: TRBV20-1
clone_size: few
d_call: TRBD1

cdr3_aa: CASSFWGSDSPLHF
cdr3_nt: TGTGCCAGCAGTTTTTGGGGGAGCGATTCACCCCTCCACTTT
j_call: TRBJ1-6
v_call: TRBV12-3/TRBV12-4
clone_size: NA
d_call: NA

cdr3_aa: CAGQGSGSPTDTQYF
cdr3_nt: TGTGCCGGTCAGGGTAGCGGGAGCCCCACAGATACGCAGTATTTT
j_call: TRBJ2-3
v_call: TRBV7-2
clone_size: NA
d_call: TRBD2

cdr3_aa: CASSLVPLRERHNEQFF
cdr3_nt: TGTGCCAGCAGCTTAGTCCCCCTGCGGGAGCGACACAATGAGCAGTTCTTC
j_call: TRBJ2-1
v_call: TRBV7-2
clone_size: few
d_call: TRBD2

cdr3_aa: CASSKGTGDTGELFF
cdr3_nt: TGTGCCAGCAGCAAAGGGACAGGAGACACCGGGGAGCTGTTTTTT
j_call: TRBJ2-2
v_call: TRBV21-1
clone_size: few
d_call: NA

cdr3_aa: CASSTLAGGNTGELFF
cdr3_nt: TGTGCCAGCAGCACGTTAGCGGGAGGGAACACCGGGGAGCTGTTTTTT
j_call: TRBJ2-2
v_call: TRBV27
clone_size: few
d_call: TRBD2

cdr3_aa: CASRPPSTDTQYF
cdr3_nt: TGTGCCAGCCGGCCCCCGAGTACAGATACGCAGTATTTT
j_call: TRBJ2-3
v_call: TRBV6-5
clone_size: few
d_call: NA

cdr3_aa: CASSVDPGHGNTIYF
cdr3_nt: TGTGCCAGCAGCGTAGATCCGGGGCACGGAAACACCATATATTTT
j_call: TRBJ1-3
v_call: TRBV9
clone_size: NA
d_call: NA

cdr3_aa: CASSLDRGLGNEKLFF
cdr3_nt: TGTGCCAGCAGCTTAGATCGGGGACTTGGAAATGAAAAACTGTTTTTT
j_call: TRBJ1-4
v_call: TRBV11-2
clone_size: few
d_call: NA

cdr3_aa: CASSWGGANTEAFF
cdr3_nt: TGTGCCAGCAGTTGGGGTGGGGCGAACACTGAAGCTTTCTTT
j_call: TRBJ1-1
v_call: TRBV12-3/TRBV12-4
clone_size: few
d_call: NA

cdr3_aa: CASSLQGRLGSGTGELFF
cdr3_nt: TGTGCCAGCAGCCTCCAGGGGCGGCTTGGGAGTGGCACCGGGGAGCTGTTTTTT
j_call: TRBJ2-2
v_call: TRBV7-2
clone_size: few
d_call: NA

cdr3_aa: CASSWGQGGVIQYF
cdr3_nt: TGTGCCAGCAGTTGGGGACAGGGGGGAGTCATTCAGTACTTC
j_call: TRBJ2-4
v_call: TRBV28
clone_size: NA
d_call: TRBD1

cdr3_aa: CASSSRANSNQPQHF
cdr3_nt: TGTGCCAGCAGTTCTCGGGCTAATAGCAATCAGCCCCAGCATTTT
j_call: TRBJ1-5
v_call: TRBV6-2/TRBV6-3
clone_size: many
d_call: NA

cdr3_aa: CASRSSGSPRNNEQFF
cdr3_nt: TGTGCCAGCAGAAGTAGCGGGTCTCCAAGGAACAATGAGCAGTTCTTC
j_call: TRBJ2-1
v_call: TRBV6-5
clone_size: NA
d_call: TRBD2

cdr3_aa: CASSYGTGVGEQYF
cdr3_nt: TGTGCCAGCAGTTACGGGACAGGGGTAGGGGAGCAGTACTTC
j_call: TRBJ2-7
v_call: TRBV27
clone_size: few
d_call: TRBD1

cdr3_aa: CASSLAGYGTDTQYF
cdr3_nt: TGTGCCAGCAGCTTAGCAGGGTACGGCACAGATACGCAGTATTTT
j_call: TRBJ2-3
v_call: TRBV7-9
clone_size: NA
d_call: NA

cdr3_aa: CASSSSGTGSYEQYF
cdr3_nt: TGTGCCAGCAGTTCGTCCGGGACAGGGTCCTACGAGCAGTACTTC
j_call: TRBJ2-7
v_call: TRBV28
clone_size: many
d_call: TRBD1

cdr3_aa: CATKKPGSYEQYF
cdr3_nt: TGTGCCACCAAAAAGCCTGGCTCCTACGAGCAGTACTTC
j_call: TRBJ2-7
v_call: TRBV28
clone_size: few
d_call: NA

cdr3_aa: CTSSPGQGNTEAFF
cdr3_nt: TGTACCAGCTCACCGGGACAGGGAAACACTGAAGCTTTCTTT
j_call: TRBJ1-1
v_call: TRBV18
clone_size: NA
d_call: TRBD1

cdr3_aa: CASSLGLYGYTF
cdr3_nt: TGTGCCAGCAGTTTAGGACTCTATGGCTACACCTTC
j_call: TRBJ1-2
v_call: TRBV28
clone_size: many
d_call: NA

cdr3_aa: CASSSGLETDTQYF
cdr3_nt: TGCGCCAGCAGCTCCGGACTAGAGACAGATACGCAGTATTTT
j_call: TRBJ2-3
v_call: TRBV5-1
clone_size: few
d_call: TRBD2

cdr3_aa: CASSQRGVGYTEAFF
cdr3_nt: TGTGCCAGCAGCCAACGTGGGGTCGGGTACACTGAAGCTTTCTTT
j_call: TRBJ1-1
v_call: TRBV3-1
clone_size: few
d_call: NA

cdr3_aa: CASSLLPGGSADTQYF
cdr3_nt: TGTGCCAGCAGCTTACTTCCCGGCGGGAGTGCAGATACGCAGTATTTT
j_call: TRBJ2-3
v_call: TRBV7-2
clone_size: NA
d_call: TRBD2

cdr3_aa: CASSLTFIGQTPEAFF
cdr3_nt: TGTGCCAGCAGTTTGACCTTCATTGGGCAGACGCCTGAAGCTTTCTTT
j_call: TRBJ1-1
v_call: TRBV28
clone_size: few
d_call: NA

cdr3_aa: CASSGNNWVQYF
cdr3_nt: TGTGCCAGCAGTGGGAATAACTGGGTGCAGTACTTC
j_call: TRBJ2-7
v_call: TRBV27
clone_size: few
d_call: NA

cdr3_aa: CSVGPTQYF
cdr3_nt: TGCAGTGTCGGGCCGACCCAGTACTTC
j_call: TRBJ2-5
v_call: TRBV20-1
clone_size: few
d_call: NA

cdr3_aa: CAISEVGDNSYEQYF
cdr3_nt: TGTGCCATCAGTGAGGTAGGGGACAACTCCTACGAGCAGTACTTC
j_call: TRBJ2-7
v_call: TRBV10-3
clone_size: many
d_call: NA

cdr3_aa: CASSYGTGGTEAFF
cdr3_nt: TGTGCCAGCAGTTACGGGACAGGGGGCACTGAAGCTTTCTTT
j_call: TRBJ1-1
v_call: TRBV6-5
clone_size: many
d_call: TRBD1

cdr3_aa: CASSLGGALSAETQYF
cdr3_nt: TGCGCCAGCAGCTTGGGCGGGGCTCTATCCGCGGAGACCCAGTACTTC
j_call: TRBJ2-5
v_call: TRBV5-1
clone_size: few
d_call: NA

cdr3_aa: CASSYGRRDTGELFF
cdr3_nt: TGTGCCAGCAGTTACGGGCGGCGAGACACCGGGGAGCTGTTTTTT
j_call: TRBJ2-2
v_call: TRBV6-2/TRBV6-3
clone_size: NA
d_call: NA

cdr3_aa: CASSVEGNHYEQYF
cdr3_nt: TGTGCCAGCAGCGTAGAAGGGAATCACTACGAGCAGTACTTC
j_call: TRBJ2-7
v_call: TRBV9
clone_size: few
d_call: NA

cdr3_aa: CATTWSGGSYNEQFF
cdr3_nt: TGTGCCACCACCTGGAGTGGTGGTTCCTACAATGAGCAGTTCTTC
j_call: TRBJ2-1
v_call: TRBV6-1
clone_size: NA
d_call: NA

cdr3_aa: CASSWSGRASGEQFF
cdr3_nt: TGTGCCAGCAGCTGGAGCGGGAGGGCCTCTGGTGAGCAGTTCTTC
j_call: TRBJ2-1
v_call: TRBV7-9
clone_size: few
d_call: TRBD2

cdr3_aa: CSVRPQDSPGYTF
cdr3_nt: TGCAGCGTTAGACCGCAGGACAGCCCTGGCTACACCTTC
j_call: TRBJ1-2
v_call: TRBV29-1
clone_size: NA
d_call: NA

cdr3_aa: CASSLGQAEGYTF
cdr3_nt: TGTGCCAGCAGCCTGGGACAGGCCGAGGGCTACACCTTC
j_call: TRBJ1-2
v_call: TRBV7-3
clone_size: few
d_call: TRBD1

cdr3_aa: CASSHRNSPLHF
cdr3_nt: TGCGCCAGCAGCCATAGAAATTCACCCCTCCACTTT
j_call: TRBJ1-6
v_call: TRBV4-3
clone_size: NA
d_call: NA

cdr3_aa: CASSLASGLSGANVLTF
cdr3_nt: TGCGCCAGCAGCTTGGCTAGCGGCCTCTCTGGGGCCAACGTCCTGACTTTC
j_call: TRBJ2-6
v_call: TRBV5-1
clone_size: few
d_call: TRBD2

cdr3_aa: CASSQVTSGRSGANVLTF
cdr3_nt: TGCGCCAGCAGCCAGGTGACTAGCGGGAGGTCCGGGGCCAACGTCCTGACTTTC
j_call: TRBJ2-6
v_call: TRBV4-1
clone_size: few
d_call: TRBD2

cdr3_aa: CASSYAKGSYEQYF
cdr3_nt: TGTGCCAGCAGTTACGCAAAGGGATCCTACGAGCAGTACTTC
j_call: TRBJ2-7
v_call: TRBV6-1
clone_size: NA
d_call: NA

cdr3_aa: CASSLTGAEQPQHF
cdr3_nt: TGTGCCAGCAGCTTGACAGGGGCGGAACAGCCCCAGCATTTT
j_call: TRBJ1-5
v_call: TRBV7-3
clone_size: NA
d_call: TRBD1